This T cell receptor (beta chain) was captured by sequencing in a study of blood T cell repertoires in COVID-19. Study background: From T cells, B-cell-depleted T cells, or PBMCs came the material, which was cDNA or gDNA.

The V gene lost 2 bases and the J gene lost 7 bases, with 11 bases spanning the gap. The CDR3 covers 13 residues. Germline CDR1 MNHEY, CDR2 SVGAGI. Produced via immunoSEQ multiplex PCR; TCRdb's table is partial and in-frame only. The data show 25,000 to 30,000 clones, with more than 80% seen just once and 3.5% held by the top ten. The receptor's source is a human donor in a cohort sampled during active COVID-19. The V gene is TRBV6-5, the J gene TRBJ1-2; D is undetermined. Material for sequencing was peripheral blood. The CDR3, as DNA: TGTGCCAGCAGTTACGCCCGGGGAGGTGGCTACACCTTC. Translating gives CASSYARGGGYTF.